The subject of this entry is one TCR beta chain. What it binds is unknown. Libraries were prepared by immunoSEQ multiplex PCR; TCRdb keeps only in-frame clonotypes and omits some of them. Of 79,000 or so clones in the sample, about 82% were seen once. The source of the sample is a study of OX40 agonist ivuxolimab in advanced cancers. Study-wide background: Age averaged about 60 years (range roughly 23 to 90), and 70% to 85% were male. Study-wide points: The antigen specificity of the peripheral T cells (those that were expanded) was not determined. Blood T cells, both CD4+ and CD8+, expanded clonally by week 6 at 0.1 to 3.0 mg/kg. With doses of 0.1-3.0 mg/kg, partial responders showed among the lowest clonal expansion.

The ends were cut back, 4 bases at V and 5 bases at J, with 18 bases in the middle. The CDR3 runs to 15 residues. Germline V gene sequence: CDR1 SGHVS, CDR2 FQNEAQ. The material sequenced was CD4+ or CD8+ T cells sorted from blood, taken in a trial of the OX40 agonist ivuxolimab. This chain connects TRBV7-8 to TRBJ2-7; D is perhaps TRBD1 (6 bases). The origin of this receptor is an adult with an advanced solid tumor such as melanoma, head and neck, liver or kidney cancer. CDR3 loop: CASSSVGTGYNEQYF. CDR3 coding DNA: TGTGCCAGCAGCTCGGTTGGCACAGGGTACAACGAGCAGTACTTC.